These T cell receptor beta chains were read from a single sample in a study of blood T cell repertoires in COVID-19. Assay: immunoSEQ multiplex PCR; the TCRdb copy retains only in-frame clones and omits some. In the table there are some 150,000 clones, approximately 86% of which are singletons. Sequencing was done on a sample of peripheral blood. These receptors were taken from a man aged 55 to 69 with COVID-19, enrolled during active disease. Both conserved end residues are part of each CDR3. Fields, in order: J gene, V gene, CDR3 protein.

>TRBJ2-3|TRBV20-1
CSASRGTSGRAADTQYF
>TRBJ1-2|TRBV28
CASSTRGATNYGYTF
>TRBJ2-3|TRBV7-8
CASSPRKAGGGTDTQYF
>TRBJ1-6|TRBV7-2
CASRDGIVNSPLHF
>TRBJ2-3|TRBV6-5
CASSLQQGDTQYF
>TRBJ1-1|TRBV5-1
CASSLGTGGSTEAFF
>TRBJ1-1|TRBV7-2
CASSFPQEGNTEAFF
>TRBJ2-1|TRBV18
CASSPPGQGNSEQFF
>TRBJ2-1|TRBV20-1
CSASSQYNEQFF
>TRBJ2-2|TRBV7-9
CASSMGQGVTGELFF
>TRBJ2-3|TRBV5-6
CASSGAGGITDTQYF
>TRBJ2-7|TRBV14
CASSPTVSGEQYF
>TRBJ1-3|TRBV6-5
CASSYQGADSGNTIYF
>TRBJ2-3|TRBV5-5
CASSFDRAGDTQYF
>TRBJ1-2|TRBV2
CASTPGNPPNYGYTF
>TRBJ1-6|TRBV19
CASKGGTGKDLHF
>TRBJ1-5|TRBV19
CASRGTAHNQPQHF
>TRBJ1-2|TRBV5-6
CASSLGDRVGYTF
>TRBJ2-7|TRBV28
CASSYPPGREPYEQYF
>TRBJ2-7|TRBV5-5
CASSFWGLERDEQYF
>TRBJ1-3|TRBV7-2
CASSAGPSSGNTIYF
>TRBJ1-2|TRBV28
CASSIRQGDYGYTF
>TRBJ2-3|TRBV11-3
CASSSRTGGVDTQYF
>TRBJ1-2|TRBV29-1
CSVEGQGRGYGYTF
>TRBJ2-3|TRBV9
CASSVVGLAGPTDTQYF
>TRBJ1-5|TRBV6-1
CASSDQLGLGQPQHF
>TRBJ2-1|TRBV19
CASRTYNEQFF
>TRBJ1-2|TRBV3-1/TRBV3-2
CASSPGERDGYTF
>TRBJ2-7|TRBV18
CASSPDRSRSYEQYF
>TRBJ1-1|TRBV19
CASSNMDRGSRGTEAFF
>TRBJ2-7|TRBV19
CASSSNPGQGNEQYF
>TRBJ1-2|TRBV7-9
CASTQVGHGYTF
>TRBJ2-5|TRBV7-9
CASSLTYRERETQYF
>TRBJ1-1|TRBV7-8
CASSQQNTEAFF
>TRBJ2-7|TRBV5-1
CASQDLASTYEQYF
>TRBJ1-5|TRBV30
CATGTGGQPQHF
>TRBJ1-1|TRBV19
CASSTRRTVNTEAFF
>TRBJ1-5|TRBV7-2
CASSLGQGNNQPQHF